This record looks at one T cell receptor beta chain sequence and its context. The data were obtained in a study of control samples from healthy donors and cancer patients. V shed 0 bases and J shed 2 bases, with 10 bases lying between them. This CDR3 is 15 amino acids long. Germline CDR1 and CDR2: SGHNT and YYREEE (reference sequence). Profiled with immunoSEQ multiplex PCR; TCRdb holds only in-frame clones, not every one. The sample records about 170,000 clones, 94% being singletons. This sequence was found in a woman aged 18-29 years in good health. The source material was blood. This chain uses TRBV5-4 with TRBJ2-3; D is possibly TRBD2 (6 bases). CDR3 DNA: TGTGCCAGCAGCTTGGGGAGGGCGGTCACAGATACGCAGTATTTT. Protein product: CASSLGRAVTDTQYF. Based on the CDR3 plus reference TRBV5-4 and TRBJ2-3, the full variable domain is ETGVTQSPTHLIKTRGQQVTLRCSSQSGHNTVSWYQQALGQGPQFIFQYYREEENGRGNFPPRFSGLQFPNYSSELNVNALELDDSALYLCASSLGRAVTDTQYFGPGTRLTVL.